This T cell receptor (beta chain) appears in the sequencing data of a study of blood T cell repertoires in COVID-19 (dated by TCRdb to about 2020). As for the study more broadly: The collaborator samples originated in the United States, Italy and Spain and spanned the acute and convalescent phases of COVID-19. HLA class I and class II types, where available, came from metadata supplied by the sample provider rather than from assay-based typing. Sample metadata almost always included a de-identified subject ID, COVID-19 status, age in years and sex. The dataset comprised deeply sampled blood TCRbeta repertoires from subjects exposed to, actively infected with, or recovered from COVID-19. The prospective study material was composed of cDNA or gDNA derived from T cells, B-cell-depleted T cells, or PBMCs. The repertoires were made available in a free public database intended to serve as a resource for research on the immune response to SARS-CoV-2. Samples were obtained from the ongoing ImmuneRACE study (first 160 participants) and from about 1,300 subjects provided by 6 global collaborators.

Participants in the prospective study were enrolled through a virtual design, were aged roughly 18 to 100 years, and lived in roughly 26 United States geographic areas. In the prospective study, cohorts were assigned on the basis of participant-reported clinical history obtained from a screening survey and a study questionnaire. For ImmuneRACE Cohort 3, a participant was defined as recovered based on two consecutive negative NP/OP PCR tests, clearance by a healthcare professional, or resolution of symptoms. In the prospective study, whole blood, serum and a nasopharyngeal or oropharyngeal swab were collected from each participant by mobile phlebotomists. Additional blood draws and questionnaires over an approximately two-month period could optionally be provided by prospective study participants. Before DNA extraction, prospective study blood samples were shipped either frozen or at room temperature.

What the study reported, not specific to this receptor: The quantity of clinical and demographic metadata differed by source and by participant and was supplied without curation.

TCRbeta CDR3 regions were amplified from genomic DNA by means of the immunoSEQ Assay, a bias-controlled multiplex PCR. In the source study's methods: The number of nucleated cells in each sample was estimated by amplification of reference gene primers within the assay. To quantify the absolute abundance of each unique TCRbeta CDR3 rearrangement, sequence reads were collapsed and filtered. For each sample, productive Simpson clonality was calculated as the square root of Simpson's diversity index across productive rearrangements. The clones in this table, taken by TCRdb from immuneACCESS, are in-frame only. Not every clone is retained; where verified, under half of the shortfall comes from an unresolved V gene, and the cause of the rest is unknown. V and J calls and clone size follow that table, whereas D and trimming were derived from the DNA. The sample table lists some 330,000 clones, 83% of them with a count of one. The ten largest make up about 4.9% of the sample.

The CDR3 measures 16 amino acids from cysteine to phenylalanine. Only CDR3 DNA is held: 48 bases, read in frame from base 1. In the germline V gene, CDR1 corresponds to SGHDT and CDR2 to YYEEEE. Trimming at the junction amounts to 3 bases on V and 1 base on J, and the germline ends lie 16 bases apart. To note about this clone: What this receptor recognizes is not known. No much larger clonotype is one base removed from it; base qualities were not supplied.

Sequenced input: PBMCs or T cells enriched from blood (not recorded which). The rearranged chain carries TRBV5-6 and TRBJ1-1; a tentative D match to TRBD1 spans 6 bases. The source of this sequence is a woman between 50 and 59 years old who had recovered from COVID-19. The bases are TGTGCCAGCAGCTGGGGCAGGGGACGGGGGAACACTGAAGCTTTCTTT. Translated, this is CASSWGRGRGNTEAFF. With the rest looked up from the reference TRBV5-6 and TRBJ1-1 genes rather than sequenced, the full variable domain is DAGVTQSPTHLIKTRGQQVTLRCSPKSGHDTVSWYQQALGQGPQFIFQYYEEEERQRGNFPDRFSGHQFPNYSSELNVNALLLGDSALYLCASSWGRGRGNTEAFFGQGTRLTVV.